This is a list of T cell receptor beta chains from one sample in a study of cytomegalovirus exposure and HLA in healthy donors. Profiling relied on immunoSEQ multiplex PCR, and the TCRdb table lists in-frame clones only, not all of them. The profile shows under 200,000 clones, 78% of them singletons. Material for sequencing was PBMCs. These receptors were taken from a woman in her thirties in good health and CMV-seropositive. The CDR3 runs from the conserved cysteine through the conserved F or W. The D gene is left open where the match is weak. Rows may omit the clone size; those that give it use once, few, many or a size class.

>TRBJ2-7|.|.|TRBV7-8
TGTGCCAGCAGCTTAGCAGGAGGGGTGAACTTC
CASSLAGGVNF
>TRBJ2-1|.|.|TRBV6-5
TGTGCCGGCAGCCCTATCCTAGAGACCGAGCAGTTCTTC
CAGSPILETEQFF
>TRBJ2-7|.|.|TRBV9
TGTGCCAGCAGCGTTCTTGGTGCTACGGTTCACGAGCAGTACTTC
CASSVLGATVHEQYF
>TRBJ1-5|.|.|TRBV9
TGTGCCAGCAGTGAGACAGGCGGTCAGCCCCAGCATTTT
CASSETGGQPQHF
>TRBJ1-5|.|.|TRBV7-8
TGTGCCAGCAGCCGACATGATAGCAATCAGCCCCAGCATTTT
CASSRHDSNQPQHF
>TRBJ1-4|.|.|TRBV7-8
TGTGCCAGCAGCTTAGACAGGATTGATGAAAAACTGTTTTTT
CASSLDRIDEKLFF
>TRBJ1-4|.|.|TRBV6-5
TGTGCCAGCAGTTACGAGGGCCCCGATGAAAAACTGTTTTTT
CASSYEGPDEKLFF
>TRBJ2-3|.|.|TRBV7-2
TGTGCCAGCAGCTTAGTTAAAAATACGCAGTATTTT
CASSLVKNTQYF
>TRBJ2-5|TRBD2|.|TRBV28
TGTGCCAGCAGTTCACAACTCGGACTAGCGGGAGTGGAGACCCAGTACTTC
CASSSQLGLAGVETQYF
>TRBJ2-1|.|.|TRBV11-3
TGTGCCAGCAGCCCCGAAGGGGCAAGAATGGGTGAGCAGTTCTTC
CASSPEGARMGEQFF
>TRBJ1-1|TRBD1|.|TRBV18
TGTGCCAGCTCACCAGCCCCAGGGGGCGCGGGCACTGAAGCTTTCTTT
CASSPAPGGAGTEAFF
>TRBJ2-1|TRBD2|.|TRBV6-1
TGTGCCAGCAACCCCGGGACTAGCAACGAGCAGTTCTTC
CASNPGTSNEQFF
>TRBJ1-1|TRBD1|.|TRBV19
TGTGCCGTCCGAAGGGGGCTGGGCACTGAAGCTTTCTTT
CAVRRGLGTEAFF
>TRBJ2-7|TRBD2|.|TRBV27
TGTGCCAGCATGAGACTAGCGAACCTCCGAGAGCAGTACTTC
CASMRLANLREQYF
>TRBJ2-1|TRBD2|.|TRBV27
TGTGCCAGCATGTCTCTAGCGGGCCTTAATGAGCAGTTCTTC
CASMSLAGLNEQFF
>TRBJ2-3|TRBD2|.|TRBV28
TGTGCCAGCAGTTCTCTCATAGCGGGAAGCACAGATACGCAGTATTTT
CASSSLIAGSTDTQYF
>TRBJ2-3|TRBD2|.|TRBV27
TGTGCCAGCAGTAGACGCGGACTAGCGGGGACCACAGATACGCAGTATTTT
CASSRRGLAGTTDTQYF
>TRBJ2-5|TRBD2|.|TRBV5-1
TGCGCCAGCAGTTTCGCTATAGCGGGAGGACAGAATGGAGAGACCCAGTACTTC
CASSFAIAGGQNGETQYF
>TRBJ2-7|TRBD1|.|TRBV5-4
TGTGCCAGCAGCTTGACGGGACAGGGAACCTACGAGCAGTACTTC
CASSLTGQGTYEQYF
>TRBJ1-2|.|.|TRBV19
TGTGCCAGTAGTATAGAAGGGACACGAAACTATGGCTACACCTTC
CASSIEGTRNYGYTF
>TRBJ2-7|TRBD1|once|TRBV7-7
TGTGCTAGCAGACCGGACAGGGTATTGTACGAGCAGTACTTC
CASRPDRVLYEQYF
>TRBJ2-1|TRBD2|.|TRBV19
TGTGCCAGCCTAGGACTAGCGGGAGGGCCTCGATCAAATGAGCAGTTCTTC
CASLGLAGGPRSNEQFF
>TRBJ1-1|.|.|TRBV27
TGTGCCAGCAGTTCCCGGACACCACCAGGATGGTATATGGCTGAAGCTTTCTTT
CASSSRTPPGWYMAEAFF
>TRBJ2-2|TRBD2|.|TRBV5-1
TGCGCCAGCAGCTTACTAGCGCCGAACACCGGGGAGCTGTTTTTT
CASSLLAPNTGELFF
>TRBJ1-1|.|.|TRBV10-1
TGCGCCAGCAGGGACAGTATGAACACTGAAGCTTTCTTT
CASRDSMNTEAFF
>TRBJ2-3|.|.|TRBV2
TGTGCCAGCAGTGGGACTTCAGGGGGCACAGATACGCAGTATTTT
CASSGTSGGTDTQYF
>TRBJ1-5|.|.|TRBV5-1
TGCGCCAGCAGAGGAACAGGGAGCAATCAGCCCCAGCATTTT
CASRGTGSNQPQHF
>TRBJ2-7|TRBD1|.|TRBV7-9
TGTGCCAGCAGCGGCTCGGGACAGGGGCCCTCGCGGGGAGGCGAGCAGTACTTC
CASSGSGQGPSRGGEQYF
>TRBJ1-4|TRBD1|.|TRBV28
TGTGCCAGCAGACCGGGACAGCTCAATGAAAAACTGTTTTTT
CASRPGQLNEKLFF
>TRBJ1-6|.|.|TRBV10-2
TGCGCCAGCAACGCCGCGGGTGGTAATTCACCCCTCCACTTT
CASNAAGGNSPLHF
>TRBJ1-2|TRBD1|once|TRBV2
TGTGCCAGCAGGGGGGGACAGGGGGTAAGCTACACCTTC
CASRGGQGVSYTF
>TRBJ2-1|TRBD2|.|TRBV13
TGTGCCAGCAGCTCCCAGGGACTAGCGGGATACAATGAGCAGTTCTTC
CASSSQGLAGYNEQFF
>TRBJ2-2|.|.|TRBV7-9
TGTGCCAGCAGCTTAGAGGGCAGGGAAATGGCCGGGGAGCTGTTTTTT
CASSLEGREMAGELFF
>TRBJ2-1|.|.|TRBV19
TGTGCCAGTAGTGCGGGACTGACCTACAATGAGCAGTTCTTC
CASSAGLTYNEQFF
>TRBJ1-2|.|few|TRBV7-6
TGTGCCAGCAGCTTGGCCCCAGGGGCGGCCTATGGCTACACCTTC
CASSLAPGAAYGYTF
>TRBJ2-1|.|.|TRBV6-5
TGTGCCAGCAGTCCTAGGGGGGGTGCGGATGAGCAGTTCTTC
CASSPRGGADEQFF
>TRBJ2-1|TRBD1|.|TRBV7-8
TGTGCCAGCAGCTTAGGGACAGGGAGGCATGAGCAGTTCTTC
CASSLGTGRHEQFF
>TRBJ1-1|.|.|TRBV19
TGTGCCAGTAGTACACAGGGACCGAACACTGAAGCTTTCTTT
CASSTQGPNTEAFF
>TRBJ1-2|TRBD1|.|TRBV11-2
TGTGCCAGCAGCTTAGGGGACAGGACCGTCTATGGCTACACCTTC
CASSLGDRTVYGYTF
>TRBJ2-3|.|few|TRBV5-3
TGTGCCAGACTCCGCAGGACGCAGTATTTT
CARLRRTQYF
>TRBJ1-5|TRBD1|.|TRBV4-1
TGCGCCAGCAGCCAAGTGTGGACAGGGACTTTGAATAGCAATCAGCCCCAGCATTTT
CASSQVWTGTLNSNQPQHF
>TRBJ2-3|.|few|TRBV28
TGTGCCAGCAGTTCCCAGACATTCACAGATACGCAGTATTTT
CASSSQTFTDTQYF
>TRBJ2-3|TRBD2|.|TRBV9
TGTGCCAGCAGCGTAGCCGGGACTAGCGGGGGGGCGGATACGCAGTATTTT
CASSVAGTSGGADTQYF